This T cell receptor (beta chain) is from a study of beta chain features in type 1 diabetes. Study-level findings and limits: A moderate, significant TCRB CDR3 shortening appeared in type 1 diabetes across four CD4+ subsets. TCRB repertoires of naive, central memory and Treg cells appeared more similar among patients than among healthy donors.

Isolated RNA was reverse transcribed in full, so expressed TCRB transcripts were sequenced. The assay was immunoSEQ multiplex PCR, and TCRdb's table has in-frame clones only and misses some. The table lists roughly 100,000 clones, roughly 28% of them singletons. This CDR3 spans 14 amino acids. V lost 6 bases, J lost 6 bases, and 17 bases lay in between. Germline loops: CDR1 MNHEY, CDR2 SMNVEV (reference sequence). This clone was seen a handful of times. Its specificity is unknown. The chain combines TRBV27 with TRBJ1-1; possible D gene TRBD1, 6 bases. This TCR derives from a woman in her late teens or twenties with type 1 diabetes. What was sequenced was central memory CD4+ T cells from blood. CDR3 bases: TGTGCCAGCAGACGAATACAGGGTACCTCTGAAGCTTTCTTT. Protein sequence: CASRRIQGTSEAFF.